This entry lists 26 T cell receptor beta chains sequenced from one sample in a study of blood T cell repertoires in COVID-19. Only in-frame clones appear in the TCRdb table, and some are missing; sequencing was by immunoSEQ multiplex PCR. The sample contains around 230,000 clones, approximately 80% of which appear only once. Input material: PBMCs or T cells enriched from blood (not recorded which). The receptor set was obtained from a man in his forties who had recovered from COVID-19.

V is TRBV7-2 and J is TRBJ2-1, with TRBD1 matching over 8 bases. Trimming at V came to 4 bases and at J to 7 bases, leaving 15 bases not matched to a gene. Looked up from germline, CDR1 is SGHTA and CDR2 is FQGNSA. The CDR3 is 17 residues long. The CDR3 loop reads CASSSTSSGGARNEQFF. CDR3 sequence (DNA): TGTGCCAGCAGCTCAACCAGTTCAGGGGGCGCGAGAAATGAGCAGTTCTTC.

The chain has TRBV11-1 and TRBJ1-4; no clear D gene. This CDR3 is 14 amino acids long. V dropped 3 bases and J dropped 5 bases, with 10 bases sitting between them. Germline V gives CDR1 SGHAT, CDR2 FQDESV (reference sequence). CDR3: CASSFHSSNEKLFF. CDR3 nucleotide sequence: TGTGCCAGCAGCTTTCACTCGTCAAATGAAAAACTGTTTTTT.

The rearrangement joins TRBV7-9 to TRBJ1-2; perhaps TRBD1 as D (5 bases). The CDR3 is 14 residues long. The V gene's germline CDR1 is SEHNR and CDR2 FQNEAQ (reference sequence). Trimming removed 1 base from V and 5 bases from J, with 11 bases in between. The CDR3 reads CASSLEGKGYGYTF. Here the CDR3 DNA reads TGTGCCAGCAGCTTAGAGGGGAAAGGGTATGGCTACACCTTC.

The chain is built from TRBV19 and TRBJ2-3; TRBD1 might be the D (5 bases). The CDR3 is 15 amino acids. V was shortened by 2 bases and J by 0 bases, with 9 bases between the two germline ends. Germline V gene sequence: CDR1 LNHDA, CDR2 SQIVND (reference sequence). The CDR3 reads CASSITAGSTDTQYF. CDR3 in DNA: TGTGCCAGTAGTATAACGGCAGGGAGCACAGATACGCAGTATTTT.

The rearrangement uses TRBV30 and TRBJ2-2; 10 positions agree with TRBD1. This CDR3 is 15 amino acids long. The germline V gene encodes CDR1 GTSNPN and CDR2 SVGIG (reference sequence). The V segment lost 3 bases and the J segment 7 bases; nucleotides outside the gene matches: 8. The CDR3 spells CAWSPTGGEGGELFF. CDR3 coding DNA: TGTGCCTGGAGCCCGACAGGGGGCGAGGGCGGGGAGCTGTTTTTT.

This chain links TRBV4-1 with TRBJ2-2, with a weak D call TRBD2 (6 bases). The CDR3 totals 20 residues. V was pared by 1 base and J by 4 bases, with 25 bases between. The germline V gene encodes CDR1 MGHRA and CDR2 YSYEKL. The CDR3 DNA sequence: TGCGCCAGCAGCCAAGCCCTTTCATCAAGACTAGTCCCAGGCACCGGGGAGCTGTTTTTT. Translation: CASSQALSSRLVPGTGELFF.

V and J are TRBV30 and TRBJ1-1; TRBD1 is a possible D gene (5 bases). Trimming stripped 2 bases from V and 11 bases from J, with 18 bases between. The CDR3 is 13 amino acids. Looked up from germline, CDR1 is GTSNPN and CDR2 is SVGIG (reference sequence). The CDR3 here is CAWSPSGQQRAFF. The CDR3 DNA follows: TGTGCCTGGAGTCCCTCAGGGCAGCAGAGGGCTTTCTTT. Supplemented by reference TRBV30 and TRBJ1-1, the full variable domain reads SQTIHQWPATLVQPVGSPLSLECTVEGTSNPNLYWYRQAAGRGLQLLFYSVGIGQISSEVPQNLSASRPQDRQFILSSKKLLLSDSGFYLCAWSPSGQQRAFFGQGTRLTVV.

This clone was counted a single time. The rearrangement joins TRBV7-9 to TRBJ1-4; D remains unclear. This CDR3 spans 14 amino acids. Germline CDR1 reads SEHNR; CDR2 reads FQNEAQ (reference sequence). Trimming removed 2 bases from V and 4 bases from J, with 8 bases in between. The CDR3 spells CASSLSGVNEKLFF. CDR3 DNA: TGTGCCAGCAGCTTATCCGGGGTTAATGAAAAACTGTTTTTT.

This chain links TRBV5-1 with TRBJ2-1, with a weak D call TRBD1 (5 bases). Germline CDR1 reads SGHRS; CDR2 reads YFSETQ. The CDR3 covers 20 residues. Deletions cut 3 bases from V and 0 bases from J, with 25 bases between. The DNA for the CDR3 is TGCGCCAGCAGCTCGCGTCCCCGCGACAGTGATCCATTCTCCTACAATGAGCAGTTCTTC. Encoded protein: CASSSRPRDSDPFSYNEQFF.

This chain links TRBV5-6 with TRBJ2-5; 7 bases align to TRBD2. This CDR3 comprises 14 residues. CDR1 SGHDT and CDR2 YYEEEE come from the germline V gene. Trimming removed 0 bases from V and 6 bases from J; junction bases left unmatched: 5. The CDR3 sequence: CASSLGLAHKTQYF. CDR3 sequence (DNA): TGTGCCAGCAGCTTGGGACTAGCCCACAAGACCCAGTACTTC. Full variable domain (rest looked up from reference TRBV5-6 and TRBJ2-5): DAGVTQSPTHLIKTRGQQVTLRCSPKSGHDTVSWYQQALGQGPQFIFQYYEEEERQRGNFPDRFSGHQFPNYSSELNVNALLLGDSALYLCASSLGLAHKTQYFGPGTRLLVL.

Regarding this clone: The junction shows a germline mismatch at one end, possibly a read error. The rearrangement links TRBV30 to TRBJ1-6, with unresolved D. Germline loops: CDR1 GTSNPN, CDR2 SVGIG (reference sequence). CDR3 length: 15 amino acids. The DNA of the CDR3 is TGTGCCTGGAGTGTAGTACGGCCCAGGTCTTCAGCCCTCCACTTT. Its protein is CAWSVVRPRSSALHF.

The V gene is TRBV7-2, the J gene TRBJ1-6; no reliable D call. Germline V gene data show CDR1 as SGHTA and CDR2 as FQGNSA. V was trimmed by 5 bases and J by 6 bases, leaving 17 bases between them. This CDR3 region has 16 residues. The CDR3 region is CASSLTQLLGNSPLHF. The CDR3 bases are TGTGCCAGCAGCCTCACACAGTTATTGGGTAATTCACCCCTCCACTTT.

The chain links TRBV28 to TRBJ2-2; D may be TRBD2 (6 bases). Between the trimmed V and J ends, which lost 10 bases and 5 bases, there was a span of 17 bases. The CDR3 runs 14 residues. Germline V gives CDR1 MDHEN, CDR2 SYDVKM. The CDR3 nucleotides read TGTGCCACTACAGAGCTCGGAGGGACCGGGGAGCTGTTTTTT. It specifies CATTELGGTGELFF.

The chain has TRBV6-2 or TRBV6-3 and TRBJ2-7, with D possibly TRBD1 on 6 matching bases. This CDR3 contains 15 residues. Per the germline V gene, CDR1 is MNHEY and CDR2 is SVGEGT. V lost 2 bases to trimming and J lost 5 bases, with 16 bases between them. CDR3 nucleotide sequence: TGTGCCAGCAGTTACCCCCGAGGGGGAAGCCACGAGCAGTACTTC. Its translation: CASSYPRGGSHEQYF.

The rearrangement links TRBV7-2 to TRBJ1-1, with D tentatively TRBD1 (5 bases). Germline V gene sequence: CDR1 SGHTA, CDR2 FQGNSA. Trimming cost V 5 bases and J 11 bases, with 15 bases left between them. The CDR3 has 12 residues. The chain's CDR3 is CASSPNRRAAFF. The DNA for the CDR3 is TGTGCCAGCAGCCCTAACAGGCGTGCTGCTTTCTTT.

J is TRBJ1-5 and V is TRBV5-8; perhaps TRBD1 as D (6 bases). V lost 0 bases and J lost 8, with 15 bases in between. CDR1 and CDR2 from the germline V gene are SGHTS and YDEGEE. This CDR3 spans 15 amino acids. The CDR3 reads CASSLDQGLGKPQHF. The CDR3 DNA is TGTGCCAGCAGCTTGGATCAGGGGTTAGGAAAGCCCCAGCATTTT.

The CDR3 DNA sequence: TGTGCCAGCAGTGAAGCGGGGGGGCGCGCCTATGGCTACACCTTC. Encoded protein: CASSEAGGRAYGYTF. The chain links TRBV2 to TRBJ1-2; a possible D gene is TRBD1 (6 bases). Trimming shortened V by 0 bases and J by 4 bases, and 12 bases separated the two germline ends. Germline values: CDR1 SNHLY, CDR2 FYNNEI. There are 15 residues in the CDR3.

The gene calls are TRBV2 and TRBJ2-3, with 11 bases fitting TRBD2. This CDR3 comprises 15 residues. The germline CDR1 and CDR2 sequences are SNHLY and FYNNEI. The V segment lost 5 bases and the J segment 3 bases; nucleotides outside the gene matches: 4. CDR3 residues: CASSRLAGRTDTQYF. The CDR3 nucleotides read TGTGCCAGCAGTCGACTAGCGGGAAGGACAGATACGCAGTATTTT. Drawing the rest from reference TRBV2 and TRBJ2-3, the complete variable domain is EPEVTQTPSHQVTQMGQEVILRCVPISNHLYFYWYRQILGQKVEFLVSFYNNEISEKSEIFDDQFSVERPDGSNFTLKIRSTKLEDSAMYFCASSRLAGRTDTQYFGPGTRLTVL.

The chain employs TRBV4-1 and TRBJ2-1; 13 bases fit TRBD2. This CDR3 has 17 amino acids. Per the germline V gene, CDR1 is MGHRA and CDR2 is YSYEKL. The junction had 10 bases not matched to a gene; V was cut back by 2 bases and J by 9 bases. In DNA, the CDR3 is TGCGCCAGCAGCCAAACCGGGACTAGCGGGATAGGGGGTGAGCAGTTCTTC. Protein: CASSQTGTSGIGGEQFF.

The V gene is TRBV5-6, the J gene TRBJ1-2; TRBD1 might be the D (6 bases). Trimming shortened V by 7 bases and J by 2 bases, and 15 bases separated the two germline ends. The CDR3 has 14 amino acids. Germline CDR1 and CDR2: SGHDT and YYEEEE. CDR3 DNA sequence: TGTGCCAGCGGTCGGTTTCAGGGGAACTATGGCTACACCTTC. It is translated as CASGRFQGNYGYTF.

This chain connects TRBV7-2 to TRBJ1-6; maybe TRBD1 (5 bases). The CDR3 is 14 residues long. V was pared by 6 bases and J by 6 bases, with 12 bases between. Germline V gene sequence: CDR1 SGHTA, CDR2 FQGNSA. The CDR3 region has the DNA TGTGCCAGCAGGTCCCTCGGGGGTAATTCACCCCTCCACTTT. This translates into CASRSLGGNSPLHF.

The rearrangement uses TRBV5-1 and TRBJ1-1, with D unclear. Germline CDR1 and CDR2: SGHRS and YFSETQ. This CDR3 contains 15 residues. V was clipped by 1 base and J by 3 bases, with 13 bases between them. The CDR3 coding sequence is TGCGCCAGCAGCTTGAATCGTCCGCGGGACACTGAAGCTTTCTTT. Protein product: CASSLNRPRDTEAFF.

V is TRBV6-5 and J is TRBJ2-5, with 7 bases aligning to TRBD1. Germline-derived CDR1 and CDR2 are MNHEY and SVGAGI. Germline trimming cut 5 bases from V and 4 bases from J; bases unmatched to any gene: 7. There are 14 residues in the CDR3. The CDR3 protein is CASSQTGFAETQYF. CDR3 bases: TGTGCCAGCAGTCAGACAGGGTTTGCAGAGACCCAGTACTTC.

This clone has a single count. The rearrangement joins TRBV4-2 to TRBJ1-6, with D possibly matching TRBD1 (6 bases). Germline assignment: CDR1 LGHNA and CDR2 YNFKEQ. V shed 0 bases and J shed 11 bases, with 14 bases lying between them. This CDR3 has 15 amino acids. This CDR3 is CASSQDRQGYAPLHF. The CDR3 DNA follows: TGTGCCAGCAGCCAAGATCGGCAGGGGTACGCACCCCTCCACTTT.

The chain joins TRBV29-1 to TRBJ2-7; D might be TRBD1 (6 bases). The germline V gene encodes CDR1 SQVTM and CDR2 ANQGSEA. Trimming shortened V by 1 base and J by 0 bases, and 7 bases separated the two germline ends. The CDR3 length is 13 residues. CDR3 sequence reads: CSVEGTDSYEQYF. DNA of the CDR3: TGCAGCGTTGAAGGGACAGACTCCTACGAGCAGTACTTC.

This clone was recorded only once. The CDR3 here is CASGLPTSGLYNEQFF. In DNA, the CDR3 is TGTGCTAGTGGACTCCCCACTAGCGGACTCTACAATGAGCAGTTCTTC. The V call is TRBV12-5, the J call TRBJ2-1, with 8 bases fitting TRBD2. Germline V gives CDR1 LGHNT, CDR2 FRNRAP. The CDR3 is made up of 16 amino acids. The trim removed 6 bases at V and 3 bases at J, leaving 10 bases unmatched.